The clone carrying this T cell receptor (beta chain) was seen a single time. Its antigen remains unknown. TCRdb keeps only in-frame clones here, not all; method: immunoSEQ multiplex PCR. The table shows some 35,000 clones, with more than 60% occurring only once. The data originate from a study of OX40 agonist ivuxolimab in advanced cancers. Overall study results and limits: At doses 0.1 to 3.0 mg/kg, CD4+ and CD8+ clones expanded.

The CDR3 runs 17 residues. The V and J ends lost 3 bases and 0 bases respectively, with 15 bases between them. From germline, CDR1 is KGHSH and CDR2 LQKENI. The specimen comprised CD4+ or CD8+ T cells sorted from blood, sampled in a trial of the OX40 agonist ivuxolimab. J is TRBJ2-1 and V is TRBV18; D is perhaps TRBD1 or TRBD2 (6 bases each). The sequence derives from an adult with an advanced solid tumor such as melanoma, head and neck, liver or kidney cancer. The CDR3: CASSPGGGLSSYNEQFF. The CDR3 DNA is TGTGCCAGCTCACCCGGGGGCGGATTGAGCTCCTACAATGAGCAGTTCTTC. The whole variable domain, filled in from reference TRBV18 and TRBJ2-1, reads NAGVMQNPRHLVRRRGQEARLRCSPMKGHSHVYWYRQLPEEGLKFMVYLQKENIIDESGMPKERFSAEFPKEGPSILRIQQVVRGDSAAYFCASSPGGGLSSYNEQFFGPGTRLTVL.